This TCR beta chain was documented in a study of blood T cell repertoires in COVID-19. On the study more broadly: Some COVID-19 samples were acute and others convalescent; all came from the United States, Italy and Spain. From T cells, B-cell-depleted T cells, or PBMCs came the material, which was cDNA or gDNA.

As handled by the study authors: Reference gene primer amplification gave estimated nucleated cell counts. Profiled with immunoSEQ multiplex PCR; TCRdb holds only in-frame clones, not every one. That table gives V, J and clone size, and the DNA gave D and trimming. Among 160,000 or so clones listed, around 85% were seen once. The CDR3 has 17 amino acids. Trimming left V 3 bases short and J 12 bases short, with 31 bases between. Germline V gene lookup returns CDR1 SGHRS and CDR2 YFSETQ. The chain links TRBV5-1 to TRBJ2-7; D perhaps matches TRBD1 (6 bases). The sample consisted of peripheral blood. This sequence was found in a man aged 60-69 years with active or convalescent COVID-19. Written as DNA, the CDR3 is TGCGCCAGCAGCTCCCCCCCGGGACATACTTTGAACGGGGAACTGTACTTC. It translates to CASSSPPGHTLNGELYF.